This is a list of T cell receptor beta chains from one sample in a study of blood T cells in healthy people across ages. Each CDR3 protein is one row after TCRdb ran MiXCR on the 5' RACE reads. The table records 650,000 to 700,000 distinct CDR3 sequences, approximately 52% of them present only once. The sequencing sample was made of blood. These TCRs come from a woman over 75 in good health. Both conserved end residues are trimmed from each CDR3.

cdr3_aa j_call v_call
SVGGDRQQEQY TRBJ2-5 TRBV29-1
ASSLAVVRNNEQF TRBJ2-1 TRBV27
ASSQEIGEQY TRBJ2-5 TRBV4-2
ASSLEAKNVQY TRBJ2-4 TRBV5-1
ASSLGGQASSYEQY TRBJ2-7 TRBV28
ASSLIGGTDTQY TRBJ2-3 TRBV12-3/TRBV12-4
ATSDSPGAEGANVLT TRBJ2-6 TRBV24-1
ASSGTEETGELF TRBJ2-2 TRBV12-3/TRBV12-4
ASSVRALAGELF TRBJ2-2 TRBV5-1
ASIVEYQSYEQY TRBJ2-7 TRBV5-1
ASRASRAGWNSPLH TRBJ1-6 TRBV27
ASSPGPVNIQY - TRBV18
ASRTEEGETQY TRBJ2-5 TRBV12-3/TRBV12-4
ASSLGTAWETQY - TRBV12-3/TRBV12-4
ASSVGQGAWNEQY - TRBV9
SARDRTSVNNEQF TRBJ2-1 TRBV20-1
SAMTSGGRQTQY TRBJ2-5 TRBV20-1
ASSFNGAEDQPQH TRBJ1-5 TRBV12-3/TRBV12-4
SARGRGGSDNTEAF TRBJ1-1 TRBV20-1
ASSQVTARDEQY TRBJ2-7 TRBV4-2
ASSFQTSGVTGELF TRBJ2-2 TRBV12-3/TRBV12-4
AWSGSNNQPQH TRBJ1-5 TRBV30
ASGFGVTYNEQY TRBJ2-5 TRBV27
ATRGGPNTEAF TRBJ1-1 TRBV18
SVEAGPSSETQY TRBJ2-5 TRBV29-1
SPTGSTNEKLF TRBJ1-4 TRBV20-1
ASSQGAKPQH TRBJ1-5 TRBV7-9
SAISGRAAYEQY TRBJ2-7 TRBV20-1
ASSVSSGVAVSDTQY TRBJ2-3 TRBV19
ASSLLLGVSYNEQF TRBJ2-1 TRBV28
AIRDSSSYEQY TRBJ2-7 TRBV10-3
ASSERGEKLF TRBJ1-4 TRBV2
SANPLASGTDTQY TRBJ2-3 TRBV29-1
SARAGTGGARPGELF TRBJ2-2 TRBV20-1
ATKAGVTTGELF TRBJ2-2 TRBV24-1
SARGGAGKNYGYT TRBJ1-2 TRBV20-1
ASSQDLGAHGATLWHNEQF TRBJ2-1 TRBV14
ASSPGTGLHQPQH TRBJ1-5 TRBV5-1
ASSQDSTGRTGELF TRBJ2-2 TRBV4-2
ASSEYSTAGEQY TRBJ2-4 TRBV25-1
ASGRLAGGVYNEQF TRBJ2-1 TRBV9
SARGDRERGQY TRBJ2-5 TRBV20-1
ASSLRVTNSQETQY TRBJ2-5 TRBV27
ASSLSEVSVDTQY TRBJ2-3 TRBV7-9
AISGQFDEQF TRBJ2-1 TRBV10-3
ASSEISGGFSNQPQH TRBJ1-5 TRBV6-1
ASSRKTGDMQQY TRBJ2-7 TRBV5-1
ASNPPGVYGYT TRBJ1-2 TRBV6-2/TRBV6-3
SVALRFSRRTDTQY TRBJ2-3 TRBV29-1
ASNSWDRRNYGYT TRBJ1-2 TRBV12-3/TRBV12-4
ATSESRGTYNEQF TRBJ2-1 TRBV24-1
ASSQGTSGSIGEQY TRBJ2-7 TRBV4-2